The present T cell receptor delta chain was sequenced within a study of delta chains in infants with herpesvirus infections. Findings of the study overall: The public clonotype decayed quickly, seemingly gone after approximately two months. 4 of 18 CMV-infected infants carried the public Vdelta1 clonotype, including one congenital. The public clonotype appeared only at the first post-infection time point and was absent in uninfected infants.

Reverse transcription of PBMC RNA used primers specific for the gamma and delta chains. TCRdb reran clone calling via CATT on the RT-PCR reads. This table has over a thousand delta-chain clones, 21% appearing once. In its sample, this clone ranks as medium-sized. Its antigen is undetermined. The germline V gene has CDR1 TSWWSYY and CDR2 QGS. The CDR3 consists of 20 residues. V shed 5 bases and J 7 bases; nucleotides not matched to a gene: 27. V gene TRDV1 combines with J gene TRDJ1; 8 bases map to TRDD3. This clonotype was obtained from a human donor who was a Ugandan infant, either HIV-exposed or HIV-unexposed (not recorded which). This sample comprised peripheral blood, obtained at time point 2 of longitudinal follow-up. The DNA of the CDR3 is TGTGCTCTTGGGCCTTTCCCCACCCACCAAGGAGGGGGGATATGGGGTAAACTCATCTTT. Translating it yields CALGPFPTHQGGGIWGKLIF.